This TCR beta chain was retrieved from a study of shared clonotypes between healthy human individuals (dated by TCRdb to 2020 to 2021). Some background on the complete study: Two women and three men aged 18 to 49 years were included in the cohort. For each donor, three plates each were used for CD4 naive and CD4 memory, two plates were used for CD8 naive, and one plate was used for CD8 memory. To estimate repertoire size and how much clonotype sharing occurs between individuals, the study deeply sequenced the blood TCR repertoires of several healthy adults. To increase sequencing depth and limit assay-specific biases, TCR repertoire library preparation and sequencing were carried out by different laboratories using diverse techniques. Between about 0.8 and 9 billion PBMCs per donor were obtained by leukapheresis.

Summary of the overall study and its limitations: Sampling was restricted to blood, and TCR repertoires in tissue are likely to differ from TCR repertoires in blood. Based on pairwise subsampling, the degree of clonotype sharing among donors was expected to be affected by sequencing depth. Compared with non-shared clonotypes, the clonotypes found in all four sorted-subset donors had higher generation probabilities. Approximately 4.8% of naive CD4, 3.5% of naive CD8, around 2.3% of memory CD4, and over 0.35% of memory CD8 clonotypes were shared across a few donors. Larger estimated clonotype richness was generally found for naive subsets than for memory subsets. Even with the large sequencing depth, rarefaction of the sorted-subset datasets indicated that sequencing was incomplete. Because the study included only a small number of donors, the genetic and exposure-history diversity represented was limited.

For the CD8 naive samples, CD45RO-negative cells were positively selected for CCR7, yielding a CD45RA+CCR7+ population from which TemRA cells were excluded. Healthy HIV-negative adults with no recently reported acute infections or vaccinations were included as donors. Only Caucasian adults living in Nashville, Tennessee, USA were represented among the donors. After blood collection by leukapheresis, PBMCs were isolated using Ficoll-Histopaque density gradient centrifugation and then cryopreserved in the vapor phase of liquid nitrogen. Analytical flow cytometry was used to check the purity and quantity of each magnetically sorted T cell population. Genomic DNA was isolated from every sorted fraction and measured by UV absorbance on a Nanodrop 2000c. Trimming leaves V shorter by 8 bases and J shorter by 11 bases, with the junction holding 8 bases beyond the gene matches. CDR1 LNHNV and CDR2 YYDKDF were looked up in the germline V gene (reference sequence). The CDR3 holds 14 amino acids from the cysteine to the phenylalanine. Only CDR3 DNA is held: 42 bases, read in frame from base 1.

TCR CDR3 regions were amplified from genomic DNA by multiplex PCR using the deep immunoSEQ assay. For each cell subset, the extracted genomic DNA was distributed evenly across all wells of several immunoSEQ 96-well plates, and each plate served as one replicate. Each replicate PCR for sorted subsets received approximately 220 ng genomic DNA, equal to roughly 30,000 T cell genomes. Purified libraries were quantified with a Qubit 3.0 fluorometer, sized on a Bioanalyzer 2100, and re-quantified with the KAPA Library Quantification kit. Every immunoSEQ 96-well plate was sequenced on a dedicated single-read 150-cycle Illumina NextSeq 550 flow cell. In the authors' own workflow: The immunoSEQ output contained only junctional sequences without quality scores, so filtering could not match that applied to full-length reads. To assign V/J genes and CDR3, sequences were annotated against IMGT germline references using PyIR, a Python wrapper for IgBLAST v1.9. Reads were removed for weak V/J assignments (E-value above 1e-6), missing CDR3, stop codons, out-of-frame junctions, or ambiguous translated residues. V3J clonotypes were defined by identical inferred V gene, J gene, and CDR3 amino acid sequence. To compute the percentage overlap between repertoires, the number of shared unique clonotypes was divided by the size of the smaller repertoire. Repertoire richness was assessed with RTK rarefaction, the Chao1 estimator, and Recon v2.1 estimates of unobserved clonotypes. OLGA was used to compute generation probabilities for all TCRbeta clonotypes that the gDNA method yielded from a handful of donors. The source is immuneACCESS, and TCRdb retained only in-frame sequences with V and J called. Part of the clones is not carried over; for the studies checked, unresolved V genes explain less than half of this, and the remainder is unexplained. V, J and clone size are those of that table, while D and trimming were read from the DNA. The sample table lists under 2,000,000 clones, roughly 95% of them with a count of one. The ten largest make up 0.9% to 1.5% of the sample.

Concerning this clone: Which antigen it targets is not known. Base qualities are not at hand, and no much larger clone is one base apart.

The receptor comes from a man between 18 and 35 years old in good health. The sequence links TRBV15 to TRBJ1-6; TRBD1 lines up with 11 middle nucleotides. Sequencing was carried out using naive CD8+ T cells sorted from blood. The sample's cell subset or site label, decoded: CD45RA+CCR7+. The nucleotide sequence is TGTGCCACCTCCTGGGGGACAGGGGGGGCACCCCTCCACTTT. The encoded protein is CATSWGTGGAPLHF.